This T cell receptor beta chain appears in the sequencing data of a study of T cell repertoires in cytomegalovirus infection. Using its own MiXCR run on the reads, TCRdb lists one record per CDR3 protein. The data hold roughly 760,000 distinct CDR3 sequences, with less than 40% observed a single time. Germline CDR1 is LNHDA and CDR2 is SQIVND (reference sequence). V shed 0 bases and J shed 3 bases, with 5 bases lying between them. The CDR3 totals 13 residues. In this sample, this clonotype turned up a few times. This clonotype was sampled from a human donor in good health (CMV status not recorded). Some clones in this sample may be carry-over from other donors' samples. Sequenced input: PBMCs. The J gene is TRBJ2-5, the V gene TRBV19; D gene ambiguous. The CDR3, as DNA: TGTGCCAGTAGTATAGATCTTGAAGAGACCCAGTACTTC. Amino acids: CASSIDLEETQYF.